The present TCR beta chain was sequenced within a study of human T cells and chemical hapten exposure. Using its own MiXCR run on the RACE reads, TCRdb lists one record per CDR3 protein. The sample has more than 300,000 distinct CDR3 sequences; 4.5% to 5.5% are singletons. This CDR3 contains 14 residues. Germline CDR1 SGHDT, CDR2 YYEEEE. V was pared by 5 bases and J by 2 bases, with 12 bases between. Described time point: pre-sensitization, week 0. Treatment of the sample: therapeutic diphenylcyclopropenone sensitization with weekly scalp DPC. There are a few counts of this clonotype. Here the sequenced sample was whole blood, taken in connection with sensitization to the hapten diphenylcyclopropenone (DPC). The receptor was derived from a woman aged 45 to 65 with alopecia areata. Some clones in this sample may be carry-over from other donors' samples. The chain is built from TRBV5-6 and TRBJ2-3; no clear D gene. CDR3 loop: CASSPRRTTDTQYF. For the CDR3, the DNA is TGTGCCAGCAGTCCAAGGCGGACCACAGATACGCAGTATTTT.